What follows is one TCR beta chain and its context. Its antigen remains unidentified. This CDR3 has 14 amino acids. Trimming pared 4 bases from V and 3 bases from J, leaving 12 bases between. In germline, CDR1 is SGHDN, CDR2 FVKESK. The data belong to a study of T cell responses to AZD1222 COVID-19 vaccine. Whole-study findings and limits: With dominance at 160-218 and 743-854, vaccine-associated CD4 TCRs spanned spike. At study baseline, merely about 6 AZD1222 recipients were seropositive. Females outnumbered males among donors, who were mostly white British; clonal diversity was possibly underestimated.

Assay: immunoSEQ multiplex PCR; the TCRdb copy retains only in-frame clones and omits some. The profile covers about 190,000 clones, with roughly 93% appearing a single time and 0.99% taken by the ten largest. The receptor was derived from an adult in good health. Here the sequenced sample was peripheral blood, taken on day 0 of AZD1222 vaccination. The chain has TRBV14 and TRBJ1-1; no firm D call. CDR3 loop: CASSLVDWDTEAFF. Written as DNA, the CDR3 is TGTGCCAGCAGCCTCGTAGACTGGGACACTGAAGCTTTCTTT.